This T cell receptor beta chain was observed in a study of T cell repertoires in cytomegalovirus infection (dated 2019 in TCRdb). For the study in its entirety: Alongside well-studied HLA-B-restricted epitopes, the peptide stimulations were aimed at recently identified HLA-C-restricted CMV epitopes, whose presentation resists viral immunomodulation. The HLA type of each donor mattered for the analysis, because public TCR beta signatures pointed to carriage of CMV infection along with the matching HLA type. Broader findings and caveats from the paper: In both this cohort and an independent roughly 330-donor cohort, the cumulative frequency of public TCR beta family members distinguished carriers of CMV infection plus the relevant HLA type. The ex vivo response was dominated by HLA-C-restricted CMV-specific TCR beta clonotypes, which also provided the single most frequent clonotype in two of eight donors.

The data were produced on an Illumina HiSeq 1500. The public reads were quality trimmed at Q25 with fastp and then assembled into clones with MiXCR by TCRdb, keeping productive beta chains. Every entry covers one CDR3 protein and lists the most common genes and DNA from its rows. The sample contains a few hundred thousand distinct CDR3 sequences, just under 40% of them found a single time. 48% of the sample belongs to the ten largest clones. Taken with the paper, the label for treatment or condition translates to: in vitro stimulation with specific CMV peptide epitopes to enrich CMV-specific T cells. From its cysteine to its phenylalanine, the CDR3 spans 15 amino acids. The DNA shown is the 45-base CDR3, in frame from base 1. The junction shows trimming of 0 bases on V and 5 bases on J, plus 14 bases between the germline ends. CDR1 and CDR2 (SGHNT, YYREEE) derive from the germline V gene (reference sequence).

As concerns this clonotype: Its antigen target is currently unknown. Within one base of it there is no much larger clone, and no base qualities were kept.

The V and J segments used are TRBV5-4 and TRBJ1-1; D gene: possibly TRBD1, on 5 matching bases. This clonotype originated in a human donor in good health (CMV status not recorded). Some clones in this sample may be carry-over from other donors' samples. The specimen comprised cultured PBMCs, sampled from culture after CMV antigen stimulation. The CDR3 here reads CASSLDSGIGTEAFF. DNA sequence: TGTGCCAGCAGCTTGGACTCAGGGATTGGAACTGAAGCTTTCTTT.